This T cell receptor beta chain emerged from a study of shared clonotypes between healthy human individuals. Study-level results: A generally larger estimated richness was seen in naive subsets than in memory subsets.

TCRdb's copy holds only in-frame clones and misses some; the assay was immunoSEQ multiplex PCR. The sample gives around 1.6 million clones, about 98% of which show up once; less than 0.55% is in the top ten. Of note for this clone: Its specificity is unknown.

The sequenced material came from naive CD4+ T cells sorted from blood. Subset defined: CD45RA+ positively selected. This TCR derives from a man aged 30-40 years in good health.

The DNA of the CDR3 is TGTGCCAGCAGCGCGGGAACGACTAGCTTCTACGAGCAGTACTTC. This translates into CASSAGTTSFYEQYF. The rearrangement uses TRBV9 and TRBJ2-7; the match to TRBD2 covers 7 bases. The CDR3 has 15 residues. The germline gives CDR1 SGDLS, CDR2 YYNGEE. V shed 3 bases and J 3 bases; nucleotides not matched to a gene: 9.